This TCR beta chain comes out of a study of OX40 agonist ivuxolimab in advanced cancers. Looking at the study overall: In this trial design, patients received ivuxolimab intravenously at 0.01 to 10 mg/kg every 2 weeks. With a range of roughly 20 to 79, age averaged 60 years, and around 83% were male.

Study observations and caveats: Expanded clones were, on average, more numerous in CD8+ T cells than in CD4+.

Peripheral blood came from all dose cohorts at three timepoints. Germline-derived CDR1 and CDR2 are SQVTM and ANQGSEA. Trimming removed 7 bases at V and 7 bases at J, with 20 bases between. This CDR3 region has 14 residues. TCRdb keeps only in-frame clones here, not all; method: immunoSEQ multiplex PCR. The sample lists tens of thousands of clones; 75% to 90% were seen once. In the case of this clone: Its antigen is as yet unknown.

This sequence was found in an adult with an advanced solid tumor such as melanoma, head and neck, liver or kidney cancer. The chain links TRBV29-1 to TRBJ2-1; the D is unclear. The specimen comprised CD4+ or CD8+ T cells sorted from blood, sampled in a trial of the OX40 agonist ivuxolimab. In DNA form, the CDR3 reads TGCAGCGCCGACGTCCGAGGAGCGTCGAATGAGCAGTTCTTC. Protein: CSADVRGASNEQFF.